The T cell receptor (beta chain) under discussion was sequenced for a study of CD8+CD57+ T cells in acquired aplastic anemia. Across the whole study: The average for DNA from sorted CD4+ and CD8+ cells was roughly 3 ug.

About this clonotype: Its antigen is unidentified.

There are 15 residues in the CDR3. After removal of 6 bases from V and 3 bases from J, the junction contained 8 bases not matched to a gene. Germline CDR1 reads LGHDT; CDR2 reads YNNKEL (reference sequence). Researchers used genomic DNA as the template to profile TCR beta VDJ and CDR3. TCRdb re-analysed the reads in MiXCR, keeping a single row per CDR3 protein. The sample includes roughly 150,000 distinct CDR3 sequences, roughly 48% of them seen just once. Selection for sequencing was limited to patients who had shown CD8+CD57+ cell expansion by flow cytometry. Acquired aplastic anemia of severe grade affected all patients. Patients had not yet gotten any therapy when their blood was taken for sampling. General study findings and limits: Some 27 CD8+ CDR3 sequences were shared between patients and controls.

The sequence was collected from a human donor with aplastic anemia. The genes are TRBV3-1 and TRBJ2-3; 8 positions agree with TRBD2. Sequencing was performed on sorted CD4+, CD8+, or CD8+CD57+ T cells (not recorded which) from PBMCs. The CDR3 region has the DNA TGTGCCAGCAGACAACTAGCGGATGGGACAGATACGCAGTATTTT. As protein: CASRQLADGTDTQYF.